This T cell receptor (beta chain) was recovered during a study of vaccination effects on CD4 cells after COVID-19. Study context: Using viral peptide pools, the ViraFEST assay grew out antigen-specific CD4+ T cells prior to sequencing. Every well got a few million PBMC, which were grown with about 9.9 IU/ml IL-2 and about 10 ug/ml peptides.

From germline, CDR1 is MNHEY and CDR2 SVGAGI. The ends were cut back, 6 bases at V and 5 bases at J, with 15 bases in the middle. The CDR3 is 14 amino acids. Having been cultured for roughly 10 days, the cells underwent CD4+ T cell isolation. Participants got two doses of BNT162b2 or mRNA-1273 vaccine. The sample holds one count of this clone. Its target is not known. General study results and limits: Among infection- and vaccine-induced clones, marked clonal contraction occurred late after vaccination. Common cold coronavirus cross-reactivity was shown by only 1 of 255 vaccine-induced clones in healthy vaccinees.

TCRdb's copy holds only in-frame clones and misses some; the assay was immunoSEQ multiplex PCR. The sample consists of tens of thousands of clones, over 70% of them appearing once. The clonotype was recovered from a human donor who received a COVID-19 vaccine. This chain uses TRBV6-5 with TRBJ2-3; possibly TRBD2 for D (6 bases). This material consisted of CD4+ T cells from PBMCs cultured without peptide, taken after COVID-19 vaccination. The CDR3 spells CASSRWGDVDTQYF. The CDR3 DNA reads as TGTGCCAGCAGCCGATGGGGGGATGTAGATACGCAGTATTTT.